Sequencing of this TCR beta chain was carried out in a study of blood T cells in healthy people across ages. Combining a sample-barcoded 5' primer with a J-beta primer mix, a second PCR ran for roughly 6 to 11 cycles. Each CDR3 protein is one row after TCRdb ran MiXCR on the 5' RACE reads. The data contain about 800,000 distinct CDR3 sequences, 58% of them singletons. As to this clonotype: One end of the junction fails to match germline, which may point to a read error.

Germline loops: CDR1 MDHEN, CDR2 SYDVKM. The CDR3 has 14 amino acids. This receptor was identified in a man aged 30-40 years in good health. The specimen sequenced was blood. V and J are TRBV28 and TRBJ2-1, with 8 nucleotides matching TRBD2. DNA for the CDR3: TGTACCAGCAGTTTTGGGCGGGAGGACAATGAGCAGTTCTTC. Translating it yields CTSSFGREDNEQFF.